A selection of T cell receptor beta chains follows, all from one sample in a study of blood T cell repertoires in COVID-19. Clones were read by immunoSEQ multiplex PCR, and TCRdb kept only the in-frame ones, dropping some. The table has 150,000 or so clones, approximately 80% seen once. The sample was PBMCs or T cells enriched from blood (not recorded which). The source of these receptors is a woman aged 50 to 60 who had recovered from COVID-19. CDR3s include the opening cysteine and the closing phenylalanine or tryptophan. Each record gives: V gene, D gene, clone size, J gene, CDR3 DNA, CDR3 protein. A D gene is named only where the DNA matches it firmly. Expanded clones get a size class; other rows say once, few or many, or leave the size out.

V gene: TRBV4-2
D gene: NA
clone size: NA
J gene: TRBJ2-5
CDR3 DNA: TGTGCCAGCAGCCGTCCGGGGGGCGAAGAGACCCAGTACTTC
CDR3 protein: CASSRPGGEETQYF

V gene: TRBV12-3/TRBV12-4
D gene: NA
clone size: few
J gene: TRBJ1-1
CDR3 DNA: TGTGCCAGCAGTCTGCAGGGGTGGACTGAAGCTTTCTTT
CDR3 protein: CASSLQGWTEAFF

V gene: TRBV5-4
D gene: TRBD1
clone size: NA
J gene: TRBJ1-2
CDR3 DNA: TGTGCCAGCAGCCCTGGACAGGGGTATGGCTACACCTTC
CDR3 protein: CASSPGQGYGYTF

V gene: TRBV3-1/TRBV3-2
D gene: TRBD2
clone size: NA
J gene: TRBJ2-3
CDR3 DNA: TGTGCCAGCAGCCAAGAGGGGAGGAGACTAGCGGGGGGGAATACGCAGTATTTT
CDR3 protein: CASSQEGRRLAGGNTQYF

V gene: TRBV2
D gene: NA
clone size: NA
J gene: TRBJ2-1
CDR3 DNA: TGTGCCAGCAGTCTAGTACATACCAACAATGAGCAGTTCTTC
CDR3 protein: CASSLVHTNNEQFF

V gene: TRBV27
D gene: NA
clone size: NA
J gene: TRBJ2-5
CDR3 DNA: TGTGCCAGCAGACCTGTGGACAGTCAAGAGACCCAGTACTTC
CDR3 protein: CASRPVDSQETQYF

V gene: TRBV24-1
D gene: TRBD1
clone size: NA
J gene: TRBJ1-2
CDR3 DNA: TGTGCCACTTCCGGGACAGGAACATCCTATGCGGGCTACACCTTC
CDR3 protein: CATSGTGTSYAGYTF

V gene: TRBV5-4
D gene: NA
clone size: NA
J gene: TRBJ1-6
CDR3 DNA: TGTGCCAGCAGCTTTCGCGGGGTCATCGGTTCACCCCTCCACTTT
CDR3 protein: CASSFRGVIGSPLHF

V gene: TRBV18
D gene: NA
clone size: NA
J gene: TRBJ1-1
CDR3 DNA: TGTGCCAGCTCACCTCGGGGAGGTGGATCATTGGGTGAAGCTTTCTTT
CDR3 protein: CASSPRGGGSLGEAFF

V gene: TRBV28
D gene: NA
clone size: NA
J gene: TRBJ1-5
CDR3 DNA: TGTGCCAGCAGCGCAGGGGAAGTTCAGCCCCAGCATTTT
CDR3 protein: CASSAGEVQPQHF

V gene: TRBV28
D gene: TRBD1
clone size: NA
J gene: TRBJ1-2
CDR3 DNA: TGTGCCAGCAGTTTACTACAGGGGCCTTATGGCTACACCTTC
CDR3 protein: CASSLLQGPYGYTF

V gene: TRBV27
D gene: TRBD1
clone size: NA
J gene: TRBJ2-7
CDR3 DNA: TGTGCCAGCAGGTGGACAGGGGGCGATTTCGAGCAGTACTTC
CDR3 protein: CASRWTGGDFEQYF

V gene: TRBV5-1
D gene: TRBD1
clone size: NA
J gene: TRBJ2-2
CDR3 DNA: TGCGCCAGCAGCCGGGACAGGGTTCCCACCGGGGAGCTGTTTTTT
CDR3 protein: CASSRDRVPTGELFF

V gene: TRBV18
D gene: NA
clone size: NA
J gene: TRBJ2-7
CDR3 DNA: TGTGCCAGCTCACCACCTTCGGCGGGTAGCTACGAGCAGTACTTC
CDR3 protein: CASSPPSAGSYEQYF

V gene: TRBV2
D gene: NA
clone size: NA
J gene: TRBJ2-3
CDR3 DNA: TGTGCCAGCAGACCCGACAGGCCCACTAGCACAGATACGCAGTATTTT
CDR3 protein: CASRPDRPTSTDTQYF

V gene: TRBV7-2
D gene: TRBD1
clone size: NA
J gene: TRBJ1-5
CDR3 DNA: TGTGCCAGCAGCTTAGAGGGACAGGGATATCAGCCCCAGCATTTT
CDR3 protein: CASSLEGQGYQPQHF

V gene: TRBV4-1
D gene: TRBD1
clone size: NA
J gene: TRBJ2-4
CDR3 DNA: TGCGCCAGCAGCCGAGGGACAGTAGTAGGTGTGGCCAAAAACATTCAGTACTTC
CDR3 protein: CASSRGTVVGVAKNIQYF

V gene: TRBV27
D gene: NA
clone size: NA
J gene: TRBJ2-2
CDR3 DNA: TGTGCCAGCAGTTTACTTCAGGGTTACACCGGGGAGCTGTTTTTT
CDR3 protein: CASSLLQGYTGELFF

V gene: TRBV28
D gene: TRBD2
clone size: NA
J gene: TRBJ2-5
CDR3 DNA: TGTGCCAGCAGTTTGGGCCTTAAACCGGGACTAGCGAAAGAGACCCAGTACTTC
CDR3 protein: CASSLGLKPGLAKETQYF

V gene: TRBV7-9
D gene: NA
clone size: few
J gene: TRBJ2-3
CDR3 DNA: TGTGCCAGCAGCTTAGGAGAGGCTAGTTCCAATACGCAGTATTTT
CDR3 protein: CASSLGEASSNTQYF

V gene: TRBV6-6
D gene: TRBD1
clone size: NA
J gene: TRBJ1-3
CDR3 DNA: TGTGCCAGCAGAGACGACAGGGCACCAACGTCGAGCGCCATATATTTT
CDR3 protein: CASRDDRAPTSSAIYF

V gene: TRBV30
D gene: TRBD1
clone size: NA
J gene: TRBJ2-4
CDR3 DNA: TGTGCCTGGGGGCGGACAGGGATCCCCTCCAAAAACATTCAGTACTTC
CDR3 protein: CAWGRTGIPSKNIQYF

V gene: TRBV11-2
D gene: TRBD1
clone size: NA
J gene: TRBJ1-2
CDR3 DNA: TGTGCCAGCAGCCTGGGACAGTCCTATGGCTACACCTTC
CDR3 protein: CASSLGQSYGYTF

V gene: TRBV2
D gene: NA
clone size: NA
J gene: TRBJ1-1
CDR3 DNA: TGTGCCAGCAGTTCCGACAGGTGGGACACTGAAGCTTTCTTT
CDR3 protein: CASSSDRWDTEAFF

V gene: TRBV7-3
D gene: NA
clone size: few
J gene: TRBJ1-2
CDR3 DNA: TGTGCCAGCAGCTCCACTGGGGCCCCTAACTATGGCTACACCTTC
CDR3 protein: CASSSTGAPNYGYTF

V gene: TRBV10-2
D gene: NA
clone size: few
J gene: TRBJ2-1
CDR3 DNA: TGCGCCAGCAGTGAGCCCAGTTACAATGAGCAGTTCTTC
CDR3 protein: CASSEPSYNEQFF

V gene: TRBV11-2
D gene: NA
clone size: NA
J gene: TRBJ2-3
CDR3 DNA: TGTGCCAGCAGCTTAGCCGGGTTAAATACGCAGTATTTT
CDR3 protein: CASSLAGLNTQYF

V gene: TRBV7-3
D gene: NA
clone size: once
J gene: TRBJ2-3
CDR3 DNA: TGTGCCAGCAGCTTCCAGAGCACAGATACGCAGTATTTT
CDR3 protein: CASSFQSTDTQYF

V gene: TRBV3-1/TRBV3-2
D gene: NA
clone size: NA
J gene: TRBJ1-6
CDR3 DNA: TGTGCCAGCAGCCAAGGAGGAGGCAGTAATTCACCCCTCCACTTT
CDR3 protein: CASSQGGGSNSPLHF

V gene: TRBV2
D gene: TRBD1
clone size: few
J gene: TRBJ2-7
CDR3 DNA: TGTGCCAGCAGCCCCTCAGACAGGGGGCAAGGGGAGCAGTACTTC
CDR3 protein: CASSPSDRGQGEQYF

V gene: TRBV7-9
D gene: NA
clone size: NA
J gene: TRBJ2-5
CDR3 DNA: TGTGCCAGCAGCTTAGGAGGTTGGCAAGAGACCCAGTACTTC
CDR3 protein: CASSLGGWQETQYF

V gene: TRBV7-8
D gene: NA
clone size: NA
J gene: TRBJ1-5
CDR3 DNA: TGTGCCAGCAGCTTCGCAGGGAACAATCAGCCCCAGCATTTT
CDR3 protein: CASSFAGNNQPQHF

V gene: TRBV9
D gene: NA
clone size: NA
J gene: TRBJ2-5
CDR3 DNA: TGTGCCAGCAGCCGAGGGGTACAGGGTACGGGAGAGACCCAGTACTTC
CDR3 protein: CASSRGVQGTGETQYF

V gene: TRBV5-1
D gene: TRBD2
clone size: NA
J gene: TRBJ2-4
CDR3 DNA: TGCGCCAGCAGCGAGACGACTAGCGGGGGCTTATTAGCCAAAAACATTCAGTACTTC
CDR3 protein: CASSETTSGGLLAKNIQYF

V gene: TRBV19
D gene: NA
clone size: NA
J gene: TRBJ1-2
CDR3 DNA: TGTGCCAGTAGTATCCAGGGGTATTATGGCTACACCTTC
CDR3 protein: CASSIQGYYGYTF

V gene: TRBV2
D gene: TRBD1
clone size: NA
J gene: TRBJ2-7
CDR3 DNA: TGTGCCAGCGAAACCGGGACAGGCTCCTACGAGCAGTACTTC
CDR3 protein: CASETGTGSYEQYF

V gene: TRBV7-9
D gene: TRBD1
clone size: NA
J gene: TRBJ1-4
CDR3 DNA: TGTGCCAGCAGCTTTCAGACAGGGAGTGAAAAACTGTTTTTT
CDR3 protein: CASSFQTGSEKLFF

V gene: TRBV12-3/TRBV12-4
D gene: NA
clone size: NA
J gene: TRBJ1-4
CDR3 DNA: TGTGCCAGCAGTTATATGACAGGCGAAAAACTGTTTTTT
CDR3 protein: CASSYMTGEKLFF

V gene: TRBV7-9
D gene: TRBD2
clone size: NA
J gene: TRBJ2-6
CDR3 DNA: TGTGCCAGCACCCTTGGGGGGGCTGGGGCCAACGTCCTGACTTTC
CDR3 protein: CASTLGGAGANVLTF

V gene: TRBV9
D gene: NA
clone size: NA
J gene: TRBJ1-2
CDR3 DNA: TGTGCCAGCAGCCCCCAAGACAGCTCAGCTAACTATGGCTACACCTTC
CDR3 protein: CASSPQDSSANYGYTF

V gene: TRBV7-2
D gene: TRBD1
clone size: NA
J gene: TRBJ1-5
CDR3 DNA: TGTGCCAGCAGCCGCGACAGGGCGGGGAATCAGCCCCAGCATTTT
CDR3 protein: CASSRDRAGNQPQHF

V gene: TRBV5-1
D gene: TRBD1
clone size: NA
J gene: TRBJ2-3
CDR3 DNA: TGCGCCAGCAGTCCGATCCGGGACAGGGGCTTCACAGATACGCAGTATTTT
CDR3 protein: CASSPIRDRGFTDTQYF

V gene: TRBV28
D gene: NA
clone size: NA
J gene: TRBJ1-4
CDR3 DNA: TGTGCCAGCAGTCCCGGACATACAACTAATGAAAAACTGTTTTTT
CDR3 protein: CASSPGHTTNEKLFF

V gene: TRBV7-8
D gene: NA
clone size: NA
J gene: TRBJ2-5
CDR3 DNA: TGTGCCAGCAGCGCCATACTCCGGGGACAAGAGACCCAGTACTTC
CDR3 protein: CASSAILRGQETQYF

V gene: TRBV24-1
D gene: TRBD1
clone size: NA
J gene: TRBJ2-2
CDR3 DNA: TGTGCCACCAGTGATCCGAGACAGGGGGCATGGGAGCTGTTTTTT
CDR3 protein: CATSDPRQGAWELFF

V gene: TRBV29-1
D gene: TRBD1
clone size: NA
J gene: TRBJ1-1
CDR3 DNA: TGCAGCGTTGGGGGACAGGGGAACACTGAAGCTTTCTTT
CDR3 protein: CSVGGQGNTEAFF

V gene: TRBV27
D gene: NA
clone size: NA
J gene: TRBJ1-1
CDR3 DNA: TGTGCCAGCAGTTTATCCAGGATGAACACTGAAGCTTTCTTT
CDR3 protein: CASSLSRMNTEAFF

V gene: TRBV7-8
D gene: TRBD1
clone size: NA
J gene: TRBJ1-2
CDR3 DNA: TGTGCCAGCAGCTTAGGAGGACAGGAACGCTACACCTTC
CDR3 protein: CASSLGGQERYTF

V gene: TRBV5-4
D gene: NA
clone size: NA
J gene: TRBJ2-1
CDR3 DNA: TGTGCCAGCCGCGGATACTACAATGAGCAGTTCTTC
CDR3 protein: CASRGYYNEQFF

V gene: TRBV2
D gene: NA
clone size: once
J gene: TRBJ1-6
CDR3 DNA: TGTGCCAGCAGGGCGGGAAATAATTCACCCCTCCACTTT
CDR3 protein: CASRAGNNSPLHF

V gene: TRBV2
D gene: NA
clone size: few
J gene: TRBJ1-2
CDR3 DNA: TGTGCCAGCAGTGAGGAGGGGCCCGCTTCCTATGGCTACACCTTC
CDR3 protein: CASSEEGPASYGYTF

V gene: TRBV11-2
D gene: TRBD2
clone size: once
J gene: TRBJ2-5
CDR3 DNA: TGTGCCAGCAGCCTGTGGACTAGCGGGGGTTTAGAGACCCAGTACTTC
CDR3 protein: CASSLWTSGGLETQYF

V gene: TRBV5-1
D gene: TRBD1
clone size: NA
J gene: TRBJ1-4
CDR3 DNA: TGCGCCAGCTCAGGGGGTCTTGGGAATGAAAAACTGTTTTTT
CDR3 protein: CASSGGLGNEKLFF